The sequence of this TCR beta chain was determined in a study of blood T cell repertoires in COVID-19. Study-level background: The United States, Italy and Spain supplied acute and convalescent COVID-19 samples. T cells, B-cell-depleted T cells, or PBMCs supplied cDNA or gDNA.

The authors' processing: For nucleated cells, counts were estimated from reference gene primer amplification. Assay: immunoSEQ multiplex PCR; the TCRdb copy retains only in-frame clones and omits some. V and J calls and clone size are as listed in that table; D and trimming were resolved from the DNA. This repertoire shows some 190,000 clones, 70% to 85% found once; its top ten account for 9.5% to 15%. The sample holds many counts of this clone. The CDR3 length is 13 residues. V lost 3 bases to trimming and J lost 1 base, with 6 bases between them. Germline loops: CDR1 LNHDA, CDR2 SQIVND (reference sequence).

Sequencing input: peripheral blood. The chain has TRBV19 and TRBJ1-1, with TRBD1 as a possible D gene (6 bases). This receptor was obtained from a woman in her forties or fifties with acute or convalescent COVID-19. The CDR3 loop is CASSMGANTEAFF. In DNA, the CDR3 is TGTGCCAGTAGTATGGGGGCGAACACTGAAGCTTTCTTT.